Here is one T cell receptor (beta chain) with its context. This clonotype was seen more than once but under ten times. Its antigen remains undetermined. The record has no base qualities; no much larger clone is one base away. The library was obtained by 5' RACE. The data were produced on an Illumina HiSeq 2500. A second PCR of about 6 to 12 cycles was performed with a sample-barcoded 5' primer and a J-beta primer mix. A template-switch 5' adaptor carrying 12 random nucleotides introduced a unique molecular identifier onto each TCR beta cDNA molecule. Each sample yielded at least 2.5 million CDR3-containing paired-end reads. All of the RNA was converted into first-strand cDNA using the Mint cDNA synthesis kit, with a TRBC-specific oligonucleotide serving as the primer. After uracil-DNA glycosylase treatment, a first 18-cycle PCR used universal primers M1SS and BC2_uni_R on all cDNA. The authors' analysis ran thus. For normalization, 1 million high-quality reads, each with a distinct molecular identifier, were randomly selected from each sample. Instead of being binned into consensus sequences, reads with shared molecular identifiers were discarded. CDR3 identification, clonotype clustering and error correction used MiTCR with a Q25 quality threshold and the strictest error-elimination algorithm. A nonparametric unseen species model with Euler transformation was used to estimate a lower bound on total TCR beta diversity. Starting from the raw public reads, TCRdb applied fastp trimming at Q25, assembled clones with MiXCR and retained in-frame beta chains. Each record represents a unique CDR3 protein, reported with the most common genes and DNA among its rows. TCRdb, rather than the study authors, made the V and J calls. For this sample the table gives hundreds of thousands of distinct CDR3 sequences, of which more than 40% were detected only once. Clones ranked in the top ten supply around 20% of the sample.

The data belong to a study of blood T cells in healthy people across ages (dated by TCRdb to 2015 to 2017). About the study as a whole: Template switching captured roughly one uniquely barcoded TCR beta cDNA molecule per two T cells in model experiments. Age-related changes in TCR beta repertoire diversity were measured in the study by deep sequencing normalized with unique cDNA molecular identifiers. Donors were grouped into four age groups: young (average 16 years), middle-aged (roughly 37), aged (around 66) and long-lived (82). To avoid experimental bias, donors of different ages were spread randomly across the sequencing lanes. For two donors (one aged 18 to 30 and one aged 80 or older), the study analyzed two additional independent replicas of 1 million unique cDNA reads from the same blood draw.

The approximately 39 donors, aged 6 to 90 years, were systemically healthy Caucasian individuals from Russia. Each donor gave about 11 milliliters of peripheral blood, drawn into EDTA-treated Vacutainer tubes. PBMCs were isolated by Ficoll-Paque density-gradient centrifugation, with at least 6 million obtained per sample. Trizol reagent was used to extract total RNA from the PBMCs, yielding at least 6 micrograms per sample. The percentages of naive CD45RAhigh/CD27high T cells were determined by flow cytometry on a PBMC aliquot from every donor. Beyond this particular receptor, the publication reports: Estimates of total diversity from one million sequenced T cells were regarded as lower bounds and underestimates. Since profiling was done on bulk unsorted PBMCs, naive and antigen-experienced compartments could not be conclusively compared. Observed TCR beta diversity per million T cells fell roughly linearly with age, and a significant reduction was already apparent by age approximately 40. The percentage of naive T cells measured by flow cytometry correlated strongly with observed TCR beta diversity. Because donor CMV infection status was unknown, age-related changes in expanded clonotypes were potentially confounded. Compared with the aged group, the long-lived group had more naive CD4+ T cells, fewer expanded clones and increased TCR diversity, a pattern suggesting age selection.

The TCR originated in a woman aged 55-69 years in good health. Sequenced material: blood.

The DNA is as follows: TGTGCCAGCAGCACCCGGACTAGCGGGAGAACAGATACGCAGTATTTT. Protein translation: CASSTRTSGRTDTQYF. Recombination joined TRBV7-2 with TRBJ2-3, with 13 bases matching TRBD2. V is trimmed back by 5 bases and J by 3 bases, and the junction contains 5 bases that no gene match accounts for. Its CDR3 holds 16 amino acids, cysteine through phenylalanine. The read is trimmed to its CDR3 DNA, 48 bases read in frame from base 1. CDR1 SGHTA and CDR2 FQGNSA are derived from the germline V gene.